Listed below are T cell receptor beta chains from one sample, sequenced in a study of cytomegalovirus exposure and HLA in healthy donors. Some clones are missing from TCRdb's copy, which holds only in-frame ones; the method was immunoSEQ multiplex PCR. Of fewer than 100,000 clones in the sample, about 77% are singletons; the top ten hold just under 2.5%. Sequencing was carried out using PBMCs. The receptors come from a male donor in good health and CMV-seropositive. Each CDR3 is given with its conserved first and last residue. Each record gives: D gene, V gene, clone size, J gene, CDR3 DNA, CDR3 protein. D genes are given only for firm matches. Size tells how often a clone was seen (once, few, many) or the class of an expanded clone, and some rows leave it out.

D: TRBD2; V: TRBV28; size: once; J: TRBJ2-5; DNA: TGTGCCAGCAGTATTTTCGGACTAGCGGGAGCGGAGACCCAGTACTTC; CDR3: CASSIFGLAGAETQYF
D: -; V: TRBV5-1; size: few; J: TRBJ2-1; DNA: TGCGCCAGCAGTACAACAGGGCCTGAGCAGTTCTTC; CDR3: CASSTTGPEQFF
D: TRBD2; V: TRBV14; size: once; J: TRBJ2-7; DNA: TGTGCCAGCAGCCAAGTATCCGCCAGACTAGCGGGTTTCTACGAGCAGTACTTC; CDR3: CASSQVSARLAGFYEQYF
D: -; V: TRBV7-9; size: once; J: TRBJ2-3; DNA: TGTGCCAGCAGCCCCGAAAAGCAGGGTTACACAGATACGCAGTATTTT; CDR3: CASSPEKQGYTDTQYF
D: -; V: TRBV15; size: -; J: TRBJ2-1; DNA: TGTGCCACCAGCAGAGATAGAGGTCCGGATGAGCAGTTCTTC; CDR3: CATSRDRGPDEQFF
D: -; V: TRBV5-1; size: -; J: TRBJ2-2; DNA: TGCGCCAGCAGCAGAGACAAGCCGAACACCGGGGAGCTGTTTTTT; CDR3: CASSRDKPNTGELFF
D: -; V: TRBV14; size: many; J: TRBJ1-2; DNA: TGTGCCAGCAGCCAAGTCACAGGGACCTATGGCTACACCTTC; CDR3: CASSQVTGTYGYTF
D: TRBD1; V: TRBV18; size: -; J: TRBJ1-5; DNA: TGTGCCAGCTCACTTCAGGGGGATCAGCCCCAGCATTTT; CDR3: CASSLQGDQPQHF
D: -; V: TRBV27; size: -; J: TRBJ2-5; DNA: TGTGCCAGCAGTTTATTCACCAGGGGAGAGACCCAGTACTTC; CDR3: CASSLFTRGETQYF
D: -; V: TRBV30; size: -; J: TRBJ2-2; DNA: TGTGCCCCCTTAGAGTACTCAGGCACCGGGGAGCTGTTTTTT; CDR3: CAPLEYSGTGELFF
D: -; V: TRBV27; size: -; J: TRBJ2-7; DNA: TGTGCCAGCAGTTTATCGGCGGTCTACGAGCAGTACTTC; CDR3: CASSLSAVYEQYF
D: TRBD1; V: TRBV6-4; size: -; J: TRBJ2-1; DNA: TGTGCCAGCAGTTCCCAGGGGGCAGGTTCTAATGAGCAGTTCTTC; CDR3: CASSSQGAGSNEQFF
D: -; V: TRBV4-1; size: -; J: TRBJ2-1; DNA: TGCGCCAGCAGCCTAGGGGACTGGTCTTACAATGAGCAGTTCTTC; CDR3: CASSLGDWSYNEQFF
D: TRBD2; V: TRBV9; size: -; J: TRBJ2-7; DNA: TGTGCCAGCAGCGTAGCTCCCACTAGCGGGATCAACGAGCAGTACTTC; CDR3: CASSVAPTSGINEQYF
D: -; V: TRBV7-6; size: -; J: TRBJ2-2; DNA: TGTGCCAGCAGCCCTGACAGTTTAACCGGGGAGCTGTTTTTT; CDR3: CASSPDSLTGELFF